A selection of T cell receptor beta chains follows, all from one sample in a study of somatic mutations in cytotoxic T cells in rheumatoid arthritis. Only in-frame clones appear in the TCRdb table, and some are missing; sequencing was by immunoSEQ multiplex PCR. This table holds roughly 5,000 clones, roughly 80% found once. Sequenced: CD8+ T cells sorted from blood. These receptors were obtained from an adult with rheumatoid arthritis. Each CDR3 is given with its conserved first and last residue. The D gene is left open where the match is weak.

>TRBD1|TRBJ1-2|TRBV30
TGTGCCTGGAGTGTACAAGGGACAGGCAGAAACTATGGCTACACCTTC
CAWSVQGTGRNYGYTF
>-|TRBJ1-1|TRBV5-5
TGTGCCAGCAGCTTGGAGACGGGGGCGCGAGTAATAGCTTTCTTT
CASSLETGARVIAFF
>TRBD2|TRBJ2-2|TRBV6-5
TGTGCCAGCAGTAGACTAGCGGAGAACACCGGGGAGCTGTTTTTT
CASSRLAENTGELFF
>TRBD2|TRBJ2-1|TRBV6-4
TGTGCCAGCAGTGAGGGACTAGCGGGGGTCGATGAGCAGTTCTTC
CASSEGLAGVDEQFF